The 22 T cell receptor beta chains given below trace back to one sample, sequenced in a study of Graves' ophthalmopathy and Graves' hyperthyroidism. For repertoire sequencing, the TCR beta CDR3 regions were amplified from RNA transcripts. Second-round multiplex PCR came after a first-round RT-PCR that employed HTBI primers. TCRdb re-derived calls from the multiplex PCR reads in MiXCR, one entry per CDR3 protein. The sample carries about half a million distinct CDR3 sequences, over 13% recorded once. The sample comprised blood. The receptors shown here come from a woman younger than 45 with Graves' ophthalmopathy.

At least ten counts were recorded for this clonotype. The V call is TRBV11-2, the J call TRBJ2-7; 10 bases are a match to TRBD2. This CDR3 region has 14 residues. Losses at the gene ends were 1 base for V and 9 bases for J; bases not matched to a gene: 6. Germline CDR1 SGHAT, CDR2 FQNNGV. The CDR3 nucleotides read TGTGCCAGCAGCTTAGTGGCTAGCGGGGGCGGGCAGTACTTC. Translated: CASSLVASGGGQYF.

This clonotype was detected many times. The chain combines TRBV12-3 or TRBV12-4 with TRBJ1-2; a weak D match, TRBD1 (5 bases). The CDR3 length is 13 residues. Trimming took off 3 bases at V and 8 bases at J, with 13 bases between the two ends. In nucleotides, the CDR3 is TGTGCCAGCAGTTTGGGGCAGACCTCCGGCTACACCTTC. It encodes CASSLGQTSGYTF.

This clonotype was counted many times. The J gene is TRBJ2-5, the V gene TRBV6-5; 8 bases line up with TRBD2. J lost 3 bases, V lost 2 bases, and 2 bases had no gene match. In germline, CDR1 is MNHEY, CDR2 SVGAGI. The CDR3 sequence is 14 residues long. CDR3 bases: TGTGCCAGCAGTTACCTTAGCGGGAAAGAGACCCAGTACTTC. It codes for CASSYLSGKETQYF.

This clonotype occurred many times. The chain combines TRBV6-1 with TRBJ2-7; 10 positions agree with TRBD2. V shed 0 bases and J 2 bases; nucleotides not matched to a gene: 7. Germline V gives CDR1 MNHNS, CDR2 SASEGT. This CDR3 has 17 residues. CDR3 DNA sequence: TGTGCCAGCAGTGAAGCCAGGACTAGCGGACTAGCCTACGAGCAGTACTTC. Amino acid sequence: CASSEARTSGLAYEQYF.

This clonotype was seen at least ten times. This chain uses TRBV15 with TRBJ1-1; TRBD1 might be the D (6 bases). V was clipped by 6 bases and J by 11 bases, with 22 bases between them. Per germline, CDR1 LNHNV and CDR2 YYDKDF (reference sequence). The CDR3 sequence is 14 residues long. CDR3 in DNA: TGTGCCACCAGAGCTGCGGCAGGGGTAGTTTTGGCTTTCTTT. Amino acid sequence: CATRAAAGVVLAFF. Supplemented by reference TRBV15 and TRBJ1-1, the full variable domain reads DAMVIQNPRYQVTQFGKPVTLSCSQTLNHNVMYWYQQKSSQAPKLLFHYYDKDFNNEADTPDNFQSRRPNTSFCFLDIRSPGLGDTAMYLCATRAAAGVVLAFFGQGTRLTVV.

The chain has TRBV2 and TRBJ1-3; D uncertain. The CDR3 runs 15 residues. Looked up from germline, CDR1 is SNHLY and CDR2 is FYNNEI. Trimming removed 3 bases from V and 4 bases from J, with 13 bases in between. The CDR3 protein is CASSDGVVSGNTIYF. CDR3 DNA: TGTGCCAGCAGTGATGGGGTTGTGAGCGGAAACACCATATATTTT.

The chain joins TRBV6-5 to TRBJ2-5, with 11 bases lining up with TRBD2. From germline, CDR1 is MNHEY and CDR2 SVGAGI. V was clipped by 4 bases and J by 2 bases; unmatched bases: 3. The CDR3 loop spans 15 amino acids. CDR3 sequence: CASSSGLAVQETQYF. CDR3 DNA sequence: TGTGCCAGCAGTTCGGGACTAGCGGTTCAAGAGACCCAGTACTTC.

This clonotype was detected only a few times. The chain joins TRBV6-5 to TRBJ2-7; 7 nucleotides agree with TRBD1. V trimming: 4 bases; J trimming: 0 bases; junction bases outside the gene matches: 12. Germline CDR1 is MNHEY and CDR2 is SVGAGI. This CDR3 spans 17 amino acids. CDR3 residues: CASSSSRDSLSSYEQYF. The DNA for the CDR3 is TGTGCCAGCAGTTCGTCCCGGGACAGCCTCAGCTCCTACGAGCAGTACTTC.

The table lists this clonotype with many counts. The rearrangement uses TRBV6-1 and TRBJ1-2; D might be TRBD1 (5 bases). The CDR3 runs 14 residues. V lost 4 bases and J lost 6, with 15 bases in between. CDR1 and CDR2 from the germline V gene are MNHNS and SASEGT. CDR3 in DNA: TGTGCCAGCAGTGGGTGGGGGACTTCGAATGGCTACACCTTC. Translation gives CASSGWGTSNGYTF.

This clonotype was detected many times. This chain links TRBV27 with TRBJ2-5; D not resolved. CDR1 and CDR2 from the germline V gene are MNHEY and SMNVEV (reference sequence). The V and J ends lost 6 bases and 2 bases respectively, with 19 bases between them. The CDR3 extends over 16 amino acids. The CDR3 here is CASSNQAPPGQETQYF. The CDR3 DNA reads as TGTGCCAGCAGCAATCAAGCACCGCCCGGACAAGAGACCCAGTACTTC.

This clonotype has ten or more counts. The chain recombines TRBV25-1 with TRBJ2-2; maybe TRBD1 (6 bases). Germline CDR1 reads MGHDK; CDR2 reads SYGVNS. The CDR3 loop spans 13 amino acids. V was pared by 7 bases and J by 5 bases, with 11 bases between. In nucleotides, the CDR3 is TGTGCCAGCACCAAAACAGGGACCGGGGAGCTGTTTTTT. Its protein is CASTKTGTGELFF.

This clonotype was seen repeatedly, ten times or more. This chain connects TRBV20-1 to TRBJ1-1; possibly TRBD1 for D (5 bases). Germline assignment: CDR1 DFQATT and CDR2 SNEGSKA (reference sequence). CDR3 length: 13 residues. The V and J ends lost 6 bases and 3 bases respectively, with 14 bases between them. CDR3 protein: CSAISGTHTEAFF. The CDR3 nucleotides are TGCAGTGCCATTTCCGGGACTCACACTGAAGCTTTCTTT.

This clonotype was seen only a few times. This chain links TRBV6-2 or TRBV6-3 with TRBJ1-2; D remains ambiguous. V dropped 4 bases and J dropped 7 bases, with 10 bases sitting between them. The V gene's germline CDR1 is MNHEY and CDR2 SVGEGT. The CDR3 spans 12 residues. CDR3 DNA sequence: TGTGCCAGCAGTTTGGGAGTCGTTGGCTACACCTTC. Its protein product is CASSLGVVGYTF.

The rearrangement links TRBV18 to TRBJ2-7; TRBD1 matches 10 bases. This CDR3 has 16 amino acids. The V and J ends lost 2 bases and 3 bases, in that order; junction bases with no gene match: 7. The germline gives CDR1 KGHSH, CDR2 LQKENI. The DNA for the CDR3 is TGTGCCAGCTCACCAAGACAGGGGGCGTTGGGCTACGAGCAGTACTTC. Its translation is CASSPRQGALGYEQYF.

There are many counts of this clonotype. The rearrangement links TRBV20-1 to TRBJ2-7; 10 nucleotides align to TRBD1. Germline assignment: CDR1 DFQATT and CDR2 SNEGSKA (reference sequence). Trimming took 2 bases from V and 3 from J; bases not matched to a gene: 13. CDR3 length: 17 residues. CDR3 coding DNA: TGCAGTGCTAGAAAGGACAGGGGGTCAAGAGGGAACTACGAGCAGTACTTC. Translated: CSARKDRGSRGNYEQYF.

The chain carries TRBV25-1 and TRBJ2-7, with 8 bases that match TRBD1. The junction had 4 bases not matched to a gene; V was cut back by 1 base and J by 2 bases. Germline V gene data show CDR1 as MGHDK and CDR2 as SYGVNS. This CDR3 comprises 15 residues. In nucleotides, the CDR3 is TGTGCCAGCAGTGAATCTCTACAGGGGGCCTACGAGCAGTACTTC. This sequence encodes CASSESLQGAYEQYF.

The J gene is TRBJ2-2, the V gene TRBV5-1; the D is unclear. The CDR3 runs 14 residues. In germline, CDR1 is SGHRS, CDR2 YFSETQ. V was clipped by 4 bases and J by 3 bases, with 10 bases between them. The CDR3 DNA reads TGCGCCAGCAGCAGTGCAACCTACACCGGGGAGCTGTTTTTT. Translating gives CASSSATYTGELFF.

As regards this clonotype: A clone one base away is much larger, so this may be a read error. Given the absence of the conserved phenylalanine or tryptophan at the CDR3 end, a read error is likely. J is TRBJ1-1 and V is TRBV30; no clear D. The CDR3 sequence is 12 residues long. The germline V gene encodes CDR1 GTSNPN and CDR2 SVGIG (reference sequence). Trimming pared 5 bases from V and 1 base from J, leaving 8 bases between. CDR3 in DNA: TGTGCCTGGGATGGCGAGAACACTGAAGCTTTCTAT. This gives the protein CAWDGENTEAFY.

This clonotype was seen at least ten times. CDR3 bases: TGTGCCAGCAGTTACACGGGACTAAACATCCAGCAGTACTTC. It is translated as CASSYTGLNIQQYF. The chain recombines TRBV6-5 with TRBJ2-7, with 7 positions matching TRBD2. The CDR3 has 14 residues. The germline V gene encodes CDR1 MNHEY and CDR2 SVGAGI. Unmatched junction bases numbered 9, after V lost 2 bases and J lost 8 bases.

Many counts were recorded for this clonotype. The CDR3 here is CASRSLGANVLTF. Written as DNA, the CDR3 is TGTGCCAGCCGCAGCCTTGGGGCCAACGTCCTGACTTTC. The V call is TRBV6-1, the J call TRBJ2-6; unclear D gene. Germline-derived CDR1 and CDR2 are MNHNS and SASEGT. The V gene lost 8 bases and the J gene lost 3 bases, with 8 bases spanning the gap. CDR3 length: 13 residues.

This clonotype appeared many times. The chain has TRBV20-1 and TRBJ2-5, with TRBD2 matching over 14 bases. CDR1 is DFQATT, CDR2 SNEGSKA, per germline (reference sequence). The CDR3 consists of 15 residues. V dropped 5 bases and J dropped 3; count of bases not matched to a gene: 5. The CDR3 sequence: CSAPLTSGREETQYF. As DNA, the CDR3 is TGCAGTGCTCCCTTGACTAGCGGGAGGGAAGAGACCCAGTACTTC.

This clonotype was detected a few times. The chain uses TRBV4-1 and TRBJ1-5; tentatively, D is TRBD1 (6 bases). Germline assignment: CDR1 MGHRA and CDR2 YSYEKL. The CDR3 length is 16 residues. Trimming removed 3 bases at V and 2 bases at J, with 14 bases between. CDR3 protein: CASSQRSGAGNQPQHF. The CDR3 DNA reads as TGCGCCAGCAGCCAGAGATCAGGGGCAGGCAATCAGCCCCAGCATTTT.